This TCR beta chain was found in a study of OX40 agonist ivuxolimab in advanced cancers. V lost 0 bases to trimming and J lost 6 bases, with 9 bases between them. The CDR3 has 14 amino acids. Germline V gene sequence: CDR1 ENHRY, CDR2 SYGVKD. Clones were sequenced by immunoSEQ multiplex PCR, and TCRdb holds only the in-frame ones, with some missing. This table has 55,000 or so clones, 70% to 90% appearing once. J is TRBJ2-1 and V is TRBV10-3; D not resolved. Sample: CD4+ or CD8+ T cells sorted from blood, taken in a trial of the OX40 agonist ivuxolimab. The receptor's source is an adult with an advanced solid tumor such as melanoma, head and neck, liver or kidney cancer. CDR3 in DNA: TGTGCCATCAGTGAGTCTAGCATTCCCAATGAGCAGTTCTTC. Its protein product is CAISESSIPNEQFF.